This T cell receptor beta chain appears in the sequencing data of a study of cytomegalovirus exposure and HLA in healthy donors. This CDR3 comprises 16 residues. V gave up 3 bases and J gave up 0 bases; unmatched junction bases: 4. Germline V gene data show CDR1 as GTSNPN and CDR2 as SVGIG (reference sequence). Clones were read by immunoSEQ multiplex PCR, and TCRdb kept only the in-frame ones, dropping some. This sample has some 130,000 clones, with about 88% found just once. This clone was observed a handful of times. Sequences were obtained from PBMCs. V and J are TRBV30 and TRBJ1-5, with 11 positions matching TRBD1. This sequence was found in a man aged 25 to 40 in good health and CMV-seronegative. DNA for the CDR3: TGTGCCTGGAGCCGGGACAGGGGGAATAGCAATCAGCCCCAGCATTTT. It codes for CAWSRDRGNSNQPQHF.